This T cell receptor (beta chain) was observed in a study of identifying expanded T cells in peripheral blood. Sequencing was performed with immunoSEQ multiplex PCR; in TCRdb, only in-frame clones are kept and a portion is missing. The sample holds 70,000 to 95,000 clones, more than 70% seen once. Collection occurred without any documented infections or immune events in donors. Comments on this clone: Its antigen is currently unknown.

Trimming at V came to 3 bases and at J to 6 bases, leaving 8 bases not matched to a gene. Germline CDR1 and CDR2: LNHDA and SQIVND (reference sequence). The CDR3 contains 14 residues. Study-level findings and limits: Across healthy donors, higher total template counts meant significantly greater approximately two-week count variance.

The TCR sequence derives from a person aged 18-70 years in good health. Sequenced material: blood. The rearrangement uses TRBV19 and TRBJ2-7, with 7 bases matching TRBD1. The CDR3: CASSIGRGGSEQYF. CDR3 coding DNA: TGTGCCAGTAGTATCGGCCGAGGGGGCTCCGAGCAGTACTTC. The full variable domain, completed using reference TRBV19 and TRBJ2-7, is DGGITQSPKYLFRKEGQNVTLSCEQNLNHDAMYWYRQDPGQGLRLIYYSQIVNDFQKGDIAEGYSVSREKKESFPLTVTSAQKNPTAFYLCASSIGRGGSEQYFGPGTRLTVT.